This T cell receptor (beta chain) originates from a study of CD8 T cells in Susac syndrome. Notes on the study in general: It was acknowledged in the study that its TCR sequencing and HLA analysis involved a relatively small number of individuals.

The CDR3 spans 14 residues. CDR1 is SGHRS and CDR2 is YFSETQ in the germline V gene. V gave up 3 bases and J gave up 7 bases; unmatched junction bases: 8. Random hexamers were used to reverse transcribe the RNA input (about 0.5 to 1 ug). The TCR beta CDR3 was amplified by immunoSEQ multiplex PCR across 54 Vbeta, 13 Jbeta. TCRdb used MiXCR to reprocess the immunoSEQ multiplex PCR reads, holding one entry per CDR3 protein. The table includes 120,000 to 150,000 distinct CDR3 sequences, 94% detected once. To note about this clonotype: Its antigen is not identified.

Healthy donors constituted the control group, matched for age and sex. The receptor's source is a human donor in good health. The rearrangement links TRBV5-1 to TRBJ1-2; 8 positions agree with TRBD1. The source material was CD4+ T cells from PBMCs. The CDR3 region is CASSSDREGSGYTF. The CDR3 DNA follows: TGCGCCAGCAGCTCGGACAGGGAAGGCTCTGGCTACACCTTC.